The TCR beta chain under discussion was sequenced for a study of T cell responses to AZD1222 COVID-19 vaccine. Study at large: Second-dose timings of about 4 or about 12 weeks were pooled.

Germline CDR1 and CDR2: MNHEY and SVGEGT. Germline trimming cut 6 bases from V and 4 bases from J; bases unmatched to any gene: 7. The CDR3 loop spans 15 amino acids. This table comes from immunoSEQ multiplex PCR, and its TCRdb copy is limited to in-frame clones, with some not included. Among about 120,000 clones listed, approximately 92% were seen once. This clonotype originated in an adult in good health. This chain connects TRBV6-2 or TRBV6-3 to TRBJ2-2; 8 nucleotides match TRBD2. Sequencing was performed on peripheral blood, taken on day 0 of AZD1222 vaccination. CDR3 nucleotides: TGTGCCAGCAGCCTCGGGGGGGAAGGCACCGGGGAGCTGTTTTTT. This sequence encodes CASSLGGEGTGELFF.